One sample yielded the 6 T cell receptor beta chains listed below, sequenced in a study of cytomegalovirus exposure and HLA in healthy donors. PCR involved 60 Vbeta and 13 Jbeta primers. TCRdb keeps only in-frame clones here, not all; method: immunoSEQ multiplex PCR. The sample contains 180,000 or so clones, roughly a tenth of which appear only once. The material sequenced was PBMCs. These receptors came from a woman in her twenties or thirties in good health and CMV-seropositive.

The table lists this clone with a few counts. Other DNA sequences in the sample encode the same CDR3. The rearrangement joins TRBV5-1 to TRBJ2-5, with 13 bases that match TRBD2. The CDR3 totals 15 residues. Unmatched junction bases numbered 0, after V lost 0 bases and J lost 4 bases. CDR1 is SGHRS and CDR2 is YFSETQ in the germline V gene. CDR3 DNA: TGCGCCAGCAGCTTGGGACTAGCGGGAGGAGAGACCCAGTACTTC. Translating it yields CASSLGLAGGETQYF.

The chain recombines TRBV11-3 with TRBJ2-5, with no clear D. The CDR3 consists of 15 residues. Germline V gene sequence: CDR1 SGHNT, CDR2 YENEEA. V was cut by 1 base and J by 5 bases, with 14 bases left in between. CDR3 protein: CASSLGSWSWETQYF. CDR3 sequence (DNA): TGTGCCAGCAGCTTAGGGAGCTGGAGTTGGGAGACCCAGTACTTC.

In its sample, this clone was seen a few times. The same CDR3 also results from other DNA sequences found in this sample. This rearrangement joins TRBV5-4 to TRBJ2-1; TRBD1 agrees at 7 bases. J gave up 1 base and V 0 bases, and 1 base lay outside the gene matches. Per the germline V gene, CDR1 is SGHNT and CDR2 is YYREEE (reference sequence). This CDR3 contains 15 residues. The CDR3 DNA is TGTGCCAGCAGCTTGGACAGGGGATCCTACAATGAGCAGTTCTTC. This codes for CASSLDRGSYNEQFF.

On this clone: The sample carries other DNA sequences with the same CDR3. This chain uses TRBV5-1 with TRBJ2-7, with 16 bases aligning to TRBD2. Germline CDR1 is SGHRS and CDR2 is YFSETQ. V lost 3 bases and J lost 2; bases outside the gene matches: 2. CDR3 length equals 16 residues. CDR3 nucleotide sequence: TGCGCCAGCAGCTCGGGACTAGCGGGAGGGCCCTACGAGCAGTACTTC. Translated, it gives CASSSGLAGGPYEQYF. Based on the CDR3 plus reference TRBV5-1 and TRBJ2-7, the full variable domain is KAGVTQTPRYLIKTRGQQVTLSCSPISGHRSVSWYQQTPGQGLQFLFEYFSETQRNKGNFPGRFSGRQFSNSRSEMNVSTLELGDSALYLCASSSGLAGGPYEQYFGPGTRLTVT.

This rearrangement joins TRBV4-2 to TRBJ2-3, with a possible D match to TRBD2 (6 bases). Germline CDR1 and CDR2: LGHNA and YNFKEQ. With 0 bases removed from V and 0 bases from J, the gap between germline ends came to 13 bases. This CDR3 has 17 residues. CDR3 sequence reads: CASSQDPGTPSTDTQYF. The DNA of the CDR3 is TGTGCCAGCAGCCAAGATCCCGGGACTCCTAGCACAGATACGCAGTATTTT.

The gene calls are TRBV5-1 and TRBJ1-1; D is perhaps TRBD1 (5 bases). Trimming cost V 3 bases and J 1 base, with 13 bases left between them. The germline V gene has CDR1 SGHRS and CDR2 YFSETQ. This CDR3 is 15 amino acids long. CDR3 region: CASSSLGRGNTEAFF. Written as DNA, the CDR3 is TGCGCCAGCAGCTCGCTGGGGAGGGGGAACACTGAAGCTTTCTTT.